A selection of T cell receptor beta chains follows, all from one sample in a study of T cells in Graves' hyperthyroidism and ophthalmopathy. TCRdb processed the multiplex PCR reads anew with MiXCR; each CDR3 protein has one entry. The top ten hold around 13% of the sample, which has 410,000 or so distinct CDR3 sequences, roughly 15% seen once. The sequencing sample was made of blood. The receptors stem from a man aged 18 to 30 with Graves' ophthalmopathy. CDR3s leave out the opening cysteine and the closing phenylalanine or tryptophan. Fields, in order: V gene, J gene, CDR3 protein.

>TRBV19|TRBJ2-7
ASSMGAAYEQY
>TRBV4-1|TRBJ1-2
ASSPMRGENGYT
>TRBV6-1|TRBJ1-4
ASSENRPANEKLF
>TRBV29-1|TRBJ1-1
SVAGHPNTEAF
>TRBV5-1|TRBJ2-7
ASSPGDSHYEQY
>TRBV4-1|TRBJ2-7
ASSQTSGRGYEQY
>TRBV5-1|TRBJ1-5
ASSLQGEWDQPQH
>TRBV5-1|TRBJ1-1
ASSPSGGGNTEAF
>TRBV28|TRBJ2-6
ASLTGDGANVLT
>TRBV3-1|TRBJ1-1
ASSLVRGANTEAF